This T cell receptor beta chain was retrieved from a study of blood T cell repertoires in COVID-19. TCRdb keeps only in-frame clones here, not all; method: immunoSEQ multiplex PCR. The sample records around 330,000 clones, roughly 85% being singletons. Cohort assignment relied on participant-reported clinical history. Exposed enrollees had met someone with a PCR-confirmed or clinician-diagnosed COVID-19 case at some point within the 2 weeks before study entry. Trimming cost V 0 bases and J 7 bases; bases outside gene matches: 7. The CDR3 is 15 residues long. Germline values: CDR1 SGDLS, CDR2 YYNGEE. Sequenced: PBMCs or T cells enriched from blood (not recorded which). This receptor was obtained from a woman in her 30s who had been exposed to COVID-19. The genes are TRBV9 and TRBJ2-1, with 7 bases identical to TRBD2. The chain's CDR3 is CASSVEESGGNEQFF. In DNA form, the CDR3 reads TGTGCCAGCAGCGTAGAGGAATCGGGGGGAAATGAGCAGTTCTTC.